At least ten counts were recorded for the clone carrying this T cell receptor (beta chain). Time point denoted: persistent/refractory GD, antithyroid drugs over 5 years with positive TRAb. Following extraction of RNA from PBMCs, that RNA was used to make the TCR library. Library construction for TCR beta used iRepertoire HTBI primers and Arm-PCR of CDR3 regions. Using its own MiXCR run on the multiplex PCR reads, TCRdb lists one record per CDR3 protein. The data hold some 430,000 distinct CDR3 sequences, with roughly 21% observed a single time. The CDR3 has 13 amino acids. Trimming left V 5 bases short and J 5 bases short, with 10 bases between. Germline V gives CDR1 SGHRS, CDR2 YFSETQ. The sample belongs to a study of regulatory T cells in long-lasting Graves disease.

The V gene is TRBV5-1, the J gene TRBJ1-4, with a possible D match to TRBD1 (6 bases). Sequencing used peripheral blood mononuclear cells (PBMCs), obtained when the disease was refractory, from a patient treated with antithyroid drugs. This receptor was identified in a female donor with Graves disease. The CDR3, as DNA: TGCGCCAGCAGGAGGACAGAGAATGAAAAACTGTTTTTT. Its protein is CASRRTENEKLFF. Complete variable domain (other parts from reference TRBV5-1 and TRBJ1-4): KAGVTQTPRYLIKTRGQQVTLSCSPISGHRSVSWYQQTPGQGLQFLFEYFSETQRNKGNFPGRFSGRQFSNSRSEMNVSTLELGDSALYLCASRRTENEKLFFGSGTQLSVL.